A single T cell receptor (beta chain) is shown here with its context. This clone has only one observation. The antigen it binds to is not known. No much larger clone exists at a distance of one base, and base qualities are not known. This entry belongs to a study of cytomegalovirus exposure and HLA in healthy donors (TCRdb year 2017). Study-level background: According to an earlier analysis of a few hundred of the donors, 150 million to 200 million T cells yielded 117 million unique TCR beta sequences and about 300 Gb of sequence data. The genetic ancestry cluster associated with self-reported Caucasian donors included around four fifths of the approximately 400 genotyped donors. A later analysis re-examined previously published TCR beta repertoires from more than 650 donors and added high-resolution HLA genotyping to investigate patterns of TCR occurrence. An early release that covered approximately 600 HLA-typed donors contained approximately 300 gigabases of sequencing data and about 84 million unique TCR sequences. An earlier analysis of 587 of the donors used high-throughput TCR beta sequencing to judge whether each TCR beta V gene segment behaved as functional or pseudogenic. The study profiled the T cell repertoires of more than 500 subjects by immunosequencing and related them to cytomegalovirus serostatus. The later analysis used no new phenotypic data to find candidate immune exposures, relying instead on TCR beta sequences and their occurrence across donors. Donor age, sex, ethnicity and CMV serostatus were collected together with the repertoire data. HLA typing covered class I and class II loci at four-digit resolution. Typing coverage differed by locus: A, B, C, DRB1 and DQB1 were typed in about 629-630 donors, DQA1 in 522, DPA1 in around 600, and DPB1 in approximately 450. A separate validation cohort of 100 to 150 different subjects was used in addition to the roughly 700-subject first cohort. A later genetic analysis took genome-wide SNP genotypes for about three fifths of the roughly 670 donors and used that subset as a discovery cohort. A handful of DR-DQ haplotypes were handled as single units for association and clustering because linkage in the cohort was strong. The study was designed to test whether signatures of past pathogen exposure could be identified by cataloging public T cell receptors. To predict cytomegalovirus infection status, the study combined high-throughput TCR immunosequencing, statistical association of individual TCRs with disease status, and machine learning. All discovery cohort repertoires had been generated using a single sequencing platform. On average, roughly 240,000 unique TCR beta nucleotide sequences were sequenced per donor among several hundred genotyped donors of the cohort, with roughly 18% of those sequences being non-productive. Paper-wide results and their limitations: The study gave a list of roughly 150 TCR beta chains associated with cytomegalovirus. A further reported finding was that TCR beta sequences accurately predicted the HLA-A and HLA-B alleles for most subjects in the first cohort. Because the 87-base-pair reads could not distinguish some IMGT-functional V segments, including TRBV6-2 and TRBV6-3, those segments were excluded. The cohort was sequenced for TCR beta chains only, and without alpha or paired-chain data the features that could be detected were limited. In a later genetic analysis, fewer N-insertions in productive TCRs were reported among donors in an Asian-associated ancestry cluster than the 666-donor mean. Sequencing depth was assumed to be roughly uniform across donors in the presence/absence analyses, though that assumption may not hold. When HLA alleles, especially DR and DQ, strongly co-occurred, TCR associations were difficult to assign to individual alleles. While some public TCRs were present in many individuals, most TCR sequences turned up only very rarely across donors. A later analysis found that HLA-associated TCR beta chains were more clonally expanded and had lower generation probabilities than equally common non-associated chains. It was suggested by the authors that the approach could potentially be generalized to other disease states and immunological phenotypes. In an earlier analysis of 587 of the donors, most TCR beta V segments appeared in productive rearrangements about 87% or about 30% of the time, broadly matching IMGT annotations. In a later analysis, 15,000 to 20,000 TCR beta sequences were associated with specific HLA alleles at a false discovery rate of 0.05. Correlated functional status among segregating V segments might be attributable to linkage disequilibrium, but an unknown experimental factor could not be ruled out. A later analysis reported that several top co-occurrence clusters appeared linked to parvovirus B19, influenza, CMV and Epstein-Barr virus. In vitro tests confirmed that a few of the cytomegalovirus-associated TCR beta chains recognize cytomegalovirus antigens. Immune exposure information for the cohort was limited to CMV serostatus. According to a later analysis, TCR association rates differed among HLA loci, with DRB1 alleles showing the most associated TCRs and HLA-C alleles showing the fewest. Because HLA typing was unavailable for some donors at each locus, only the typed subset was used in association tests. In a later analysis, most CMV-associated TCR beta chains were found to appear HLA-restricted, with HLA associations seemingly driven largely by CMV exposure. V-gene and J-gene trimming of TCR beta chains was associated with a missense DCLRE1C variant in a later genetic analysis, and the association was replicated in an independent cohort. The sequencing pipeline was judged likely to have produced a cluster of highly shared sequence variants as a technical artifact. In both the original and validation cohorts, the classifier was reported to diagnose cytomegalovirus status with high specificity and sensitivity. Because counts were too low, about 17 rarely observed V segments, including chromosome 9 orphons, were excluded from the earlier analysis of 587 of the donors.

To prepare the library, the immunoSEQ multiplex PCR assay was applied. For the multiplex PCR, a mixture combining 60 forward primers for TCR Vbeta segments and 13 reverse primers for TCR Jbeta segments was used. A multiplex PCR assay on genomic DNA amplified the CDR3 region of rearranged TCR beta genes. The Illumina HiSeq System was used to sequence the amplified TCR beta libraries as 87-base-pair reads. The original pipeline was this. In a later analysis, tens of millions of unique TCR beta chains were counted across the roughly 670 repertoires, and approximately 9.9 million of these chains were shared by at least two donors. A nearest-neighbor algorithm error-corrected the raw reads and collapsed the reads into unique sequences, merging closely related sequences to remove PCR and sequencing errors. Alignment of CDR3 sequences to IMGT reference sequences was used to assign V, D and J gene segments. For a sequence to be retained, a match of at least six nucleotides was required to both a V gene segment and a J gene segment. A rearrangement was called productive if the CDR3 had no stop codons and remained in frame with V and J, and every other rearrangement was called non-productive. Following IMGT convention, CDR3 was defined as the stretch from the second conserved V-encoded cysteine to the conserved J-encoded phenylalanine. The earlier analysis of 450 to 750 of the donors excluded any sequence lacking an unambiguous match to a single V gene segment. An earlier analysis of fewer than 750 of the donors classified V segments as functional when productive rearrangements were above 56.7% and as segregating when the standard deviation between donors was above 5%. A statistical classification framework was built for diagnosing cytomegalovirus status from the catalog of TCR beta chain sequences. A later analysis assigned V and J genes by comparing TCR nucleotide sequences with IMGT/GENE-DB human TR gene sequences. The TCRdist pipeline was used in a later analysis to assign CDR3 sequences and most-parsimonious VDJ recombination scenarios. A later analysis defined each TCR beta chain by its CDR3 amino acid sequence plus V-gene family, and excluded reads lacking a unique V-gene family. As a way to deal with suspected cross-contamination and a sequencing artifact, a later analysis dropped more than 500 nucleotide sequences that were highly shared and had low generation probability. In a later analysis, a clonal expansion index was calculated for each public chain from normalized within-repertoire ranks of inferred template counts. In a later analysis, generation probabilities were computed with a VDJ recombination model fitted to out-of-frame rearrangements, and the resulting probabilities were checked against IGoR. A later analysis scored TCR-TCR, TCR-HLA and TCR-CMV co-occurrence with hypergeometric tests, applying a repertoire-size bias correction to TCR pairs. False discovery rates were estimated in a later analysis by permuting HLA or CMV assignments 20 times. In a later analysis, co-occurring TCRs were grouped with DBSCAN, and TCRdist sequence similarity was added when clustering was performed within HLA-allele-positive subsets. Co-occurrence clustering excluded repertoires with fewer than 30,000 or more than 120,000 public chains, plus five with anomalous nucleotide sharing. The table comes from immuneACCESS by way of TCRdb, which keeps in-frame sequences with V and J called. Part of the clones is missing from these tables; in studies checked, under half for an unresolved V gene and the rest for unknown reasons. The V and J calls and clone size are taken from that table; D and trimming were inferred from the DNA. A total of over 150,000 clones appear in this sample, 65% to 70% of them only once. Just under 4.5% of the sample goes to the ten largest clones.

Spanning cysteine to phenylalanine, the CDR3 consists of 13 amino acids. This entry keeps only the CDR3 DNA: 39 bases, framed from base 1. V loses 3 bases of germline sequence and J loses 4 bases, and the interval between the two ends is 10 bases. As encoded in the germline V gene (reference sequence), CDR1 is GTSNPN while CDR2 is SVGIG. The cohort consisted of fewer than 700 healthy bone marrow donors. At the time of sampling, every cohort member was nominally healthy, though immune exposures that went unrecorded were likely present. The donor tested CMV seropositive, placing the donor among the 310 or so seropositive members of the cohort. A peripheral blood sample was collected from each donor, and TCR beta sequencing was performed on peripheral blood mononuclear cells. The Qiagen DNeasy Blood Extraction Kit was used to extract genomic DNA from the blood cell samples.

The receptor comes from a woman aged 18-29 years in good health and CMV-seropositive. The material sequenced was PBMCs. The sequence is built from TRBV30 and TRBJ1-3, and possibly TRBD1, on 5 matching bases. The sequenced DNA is TGTGCCTGGAGCCCAGGGTTCGGAAACACCATATATTTT. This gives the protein CAWSPGFGNTIYF.